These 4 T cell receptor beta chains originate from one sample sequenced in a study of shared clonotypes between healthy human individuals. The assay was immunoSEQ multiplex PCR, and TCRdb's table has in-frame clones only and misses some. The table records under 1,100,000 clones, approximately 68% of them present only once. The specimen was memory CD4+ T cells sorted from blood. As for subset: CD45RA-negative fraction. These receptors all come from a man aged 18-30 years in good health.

The DNA for the CDR3 is TGTGCCAGCAGTTTCCGCCCGGGTGGGCCGGGCGAGCAGTACTTC. It translates to CASSFRPGGPGEQYF. The V and J genes are TRBV28 and TRBJ2-7; D is unresolved. Germline V lookup: CDR1 MDHEN, CDR2 SYDVKM. The ends were cut back, 3 bases at V and 6 bases at J, with 18 bases in the middle. The CDR3 totals 15 residues.

CDR3 amino acids: CASQNLPGVSGNTIYF. CDR3 bases: TGCGCCAGCCAAAATTTACCGGGAGTCTCTGGAAACACCATATATTTT. V and J are TRBV5-1 and TRBJ1-3; D unclear. Between the trimmed V and J ends, which lost 7 bases and 0 bases, there was a span of 17 bases. The CDR3 covers 16 residues. CDR1 is SGHRS and CDR2 is YFSETQ in the germline V gene.

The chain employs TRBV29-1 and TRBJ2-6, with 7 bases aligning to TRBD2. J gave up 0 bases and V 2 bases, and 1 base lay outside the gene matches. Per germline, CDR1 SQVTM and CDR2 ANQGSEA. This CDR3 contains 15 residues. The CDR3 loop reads CSVELAGSGANVLTF. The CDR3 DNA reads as TGCAGCGTTGAATTAGCGGGCTCTGGGGCCAACGTCCTGACTTTC.

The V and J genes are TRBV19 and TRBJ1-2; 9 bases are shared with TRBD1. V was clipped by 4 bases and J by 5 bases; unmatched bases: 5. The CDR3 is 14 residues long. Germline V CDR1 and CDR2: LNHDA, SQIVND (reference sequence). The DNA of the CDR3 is TGTGCCAGTAGTACACAGGGGGCTTCTTATGGCTACACCTTC. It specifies CASSTQGASYGYTF.